The 9 T cell receptor beta chains below were found in one sample sequenced in a study of T cells in Graves' hyperthyroidism and ophthalmopathy. RNA transcripts served as the template for amplifying TCR beta CDR3 regions. Researchers ran a first-round RT-PCR on the TCR CDR3 using the HTBI primer set. TCRdb recomputed calls from the multiplex PCR reads with MiXCR, one row per CDR3 protein. The table shows about half a million distinct CDR3 sequences, with less than 25% occurring only once. The specimen was blood. These receptors all stem from a man aged 18 to 29 with Graves' hyperthyroidism.

The chain combines TRBV4-1 with TRBJ2-2; D may be TRBD2 (5 bases). Trimming took off 1 base at V and 6 bases at J, with 18 bases between the two ends. CDR1 and CDR2 (germline): MGHRA, YSYEKL. The CDR3 has 17 amino acids. The CDR3, as DNA: TGCGCCAGCAGCCAAGCCATAACACGGGGTGGGCCCGGGGAGCTGTTTTTT. Translation gives CASSQAITRGGPGELFF.

This clonotype was found many times. The V call is TRBV10-3, the J call TRBJ2-7, with D maybe TRBD1 (5 bases). There are 13 residues in the CDR3. Trimming took off 5 bases at V and 7 bases at J, with 15 bases between the two ends. CDR1 and CDR2 from the germline V gene are ENHRY and SYGVKD. This CDR3 reads CAISQQVNREQYF. Written as DNA, the CDR3 is TGTGCCATCAGTCAACAGGTAAATCGAGAGCAGTACTTC.

This sequence joins TRBV18 and TRBJ1-5, with a tentative D call TRBD1 (6 bases). Deletions cut 3 bases from V and 5 bases from J, with 14 bases between. The CDR3 runs 15 residues. The germline gives CDR1 KGHSH, CDR2 LQKENI. The CDR3 reads CASSPSSGAHQPQHF. The DNA of the CDR3 is TGTGCCAGCTCACCGTCATCGGGGGCTCATCAGCCCCAGCATTTT.

This clonotype was picked up many times. V usage is TRBV29-1 and J usage is TRBJ1-2, with D uncertain. Trimming pared 5 bases from V and 3 bases from J, leaving 16 bases between. Germline loops: CDR1 SQVTM, CDR2 ANQGSEA. The CDR3 is made up of 14 amino acids. The CDR3: CSVKEADFHYGYTF. For the CDR3, the DNA is TGCAGCGTTAAGGAGGCCGACTTCCACTATGGCTACACCTTC.

This clonotype was picked up many times. The chain combines TRBV10-3 with TRBJ1-5, with D maybe TRBD1 (5 bases). V was trimmed by 3 bases and J by 5 bases, leaving 11 bases between them. This CDR3 has 14 residues. Germline-derived CDR1 and CDR2 are ENHRY and SYGVKD. The CDR3 nucleotides are TGTGCCATCAGTGACGAGGGGATCGATCAGCCCCAGCATTTT. The encoded protein is CAISDEGIDQPQHF.

The chain employs TRBV10-3 and TRBJ2-7, with 11 bases that match TRBD2. This CDR3 is built from 15 residues. V lost 10 bases and J lost 3; bases outside the gene matches: 11. Germline V lookup: CDR1 ENHRY, CDR2 SYGVKD. The CDR3 region has the DNA TGTGCCACCGGGGCCACTAGCGGGGGTTTCTACGAGCAGTACTTC. This translates into CATGATSGGFYEQYF.

This clonotype was seen repeatedly, ten times or more. This rearrangement joins TRBV6-1 to TRBJ1-5; D uncertain. CDR3 length equals 17 residues. The germline V gene has CDR1 MNHNS and CDR2 SASEGT. V lost 2 bases and J 0 bases, leaving 14 bases between the germline ends. CDR3 sequence: CASSETYPRLSNQPQHF. For the CDR3, the DNA is TGTGCCAGCAGTGAAACCTATCCCCGACTTAGCAATCAGCCCCAGCATTTT.

Many counts were recorded for this clonotype. The chain is built from TRBV4-1 and TRBJ2-7; TRBD2 matches at 9 bases. The germline gives CDR1 MGHRA, CDR2 YSYEKL. The trim removed 4 bases at V and 5 bases at J, leaving 9 bases unmatched. The CDR3 consists of 15 residues. Here the CDR3 reads CASSPMYSGGNEQYF. The CDR3 nucleotides read TGCGCCAGCAGCCCGATGTATAGCGGGGGAAACGAGCAGTACTTC.

This clonotype was counted many times. The chain carries TRBV27 and TRBJ2-7; 7 nucleotides line up with TRBD1. Looked up from germline, CDR1 is MNHEY and CDR2 is SMNVEV (reference sequence). The CDR3 totals 15 residues. V was pared by 5 bases and J by 6 bases, with 13 bases of the junction left unmatched. The CDR3: CASSPGTGASGEQYF. CDR3 nucleotide sequence: TGTGCCAGCAGTCCGGGAACAGGGGCTTCGGGCGAGCAGTACTTC.